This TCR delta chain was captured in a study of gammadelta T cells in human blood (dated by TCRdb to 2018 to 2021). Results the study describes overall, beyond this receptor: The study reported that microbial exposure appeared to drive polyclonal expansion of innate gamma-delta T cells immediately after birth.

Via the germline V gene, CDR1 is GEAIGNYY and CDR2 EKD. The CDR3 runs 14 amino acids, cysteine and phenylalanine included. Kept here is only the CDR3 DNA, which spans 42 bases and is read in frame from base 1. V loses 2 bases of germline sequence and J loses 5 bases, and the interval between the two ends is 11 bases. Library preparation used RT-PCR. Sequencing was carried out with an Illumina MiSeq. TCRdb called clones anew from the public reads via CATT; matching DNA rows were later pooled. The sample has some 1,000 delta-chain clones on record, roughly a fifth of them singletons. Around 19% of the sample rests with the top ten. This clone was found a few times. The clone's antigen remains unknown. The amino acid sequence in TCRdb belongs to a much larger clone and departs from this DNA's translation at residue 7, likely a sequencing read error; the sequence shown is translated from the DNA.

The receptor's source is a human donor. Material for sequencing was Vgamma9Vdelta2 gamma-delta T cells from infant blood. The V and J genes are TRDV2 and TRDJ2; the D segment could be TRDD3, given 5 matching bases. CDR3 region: CACDILWDTAQLFF. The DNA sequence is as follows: TGTGCCTGTGACATACTGTGGGATACAGCACAACTCTTCTTT.